The T cell receptor (beta chain) described here comes from a study of cytomegalovirus exposure and HLA in healthy donors (dated by TCRdb to about 2017). About the study as a whole: According to an earlier analysis of several hundred of the donors, about 180 million T cells yielded 117 million unique TCR beta sequences and about 280 Gb of sequence data. Approximately 300 gigabases of sequencing data and tens of millions of unique TCR sequences were included in an early release covering 550 to 650 HLA-typed donors. Of the approximately 400 genotyped donors, approximately 82% fell in the genetic ancestry cluster associated with self-reported Caucasian donors. The study was designed to test whether signatures of past pathogen exposure could be identified by cataloging public T cell receptors. Using immunosequencing, the study profiled T cell repertoires from 550 to 750 subjects and related those repertoires to cytomegalovirus serostatus. A separate validation cohort of more than 100 different subjects was used in addition to the roughly 720-subject first cohort. High-throughput TCR immunosequencing, statistical association of individual TCRs with disease status, and machine learning were combined to predict cytomegalovirus infection status. To study patterns of TCR occurrence, a later analysis re-analyzed previously published TCR beta repertoires from 666 donors and added high-resolution HLA genotyping. In the later analysis, no new phenotypic data were used to find candidate immune exposures; instead, reliance was placed on TCR beta sequences and their occurrence across donors. To decide whether each TCR beta V gene segment behaved as functional or pseudogenic, an earlier analysis of approximately 620 of the donors relied on high-throughput TCR beta sequencing. Donor age, sex, ethnicity and CMV serostatus were compiled alongside the repertoire data. A later genetic analysis took genome-wide SNP genotypes for 398 of the 666 donors and used that subset as a discovery cohort. Every discovery cohort repertoire had been produced on one sequencing platform. HLA typing included class I and class II loci at four-digit resolution. The number of donors typed differed by locus, with roughly 629-640 for A, B, C, DRB1 and DQB1, more than 500 for DQA1, 606 for DPA1, and about 450 for DPB1. Four to six DR-DQ haplotypes were handled as single units for association and clustering, since linkage in the cohort was strong. Among a few hundred genotyped donors of the cohort, an average of approximately 250,000 unique TCR beta nucleotide sequences were sequenced per donor, roughly 18% of them non-productive.

A note on this clone: The specificity of this receptor is unknown. No base quality information exists; no much larger clone differs at one position.

The cohort comprised fewer than 700 healthy bone marrow donors. All cohort members were sampled while nominally healthy, although unrecorded immune exposures were likely present. The donor tested CMV seropositive and was one of the 289 seropositive cohort members. Every donor gave a peripheral blood sample, and the peripheral blood mononuclear cells from that sample were used for TCR beta sequencing. The Qiagen DNeasy Blood Extraction Kit was used to extract genomic DNA from the blood cell samples. Libraries were prepared through the immunoSEQ multiplex PCR assay. For the multiplex PCR, a mixture combining 60 forward primers for TCR Vbeta segments and 13 reverse primers for TCR Jbeta segments was used. Amplification of the CDR3 region of rearranged TCR beta genes was performed with a multiplex PCR assay on genomic DNA. The Illumina HiSeq System was used to sequence the amplified TCR beta libraries as 87-base-pair reads. As for how the authors treated the data: A later analysis tallied some 79 million unique TCR beta chains across the 550 to 850 repertoires, and some 10 million of those chains were shared by two or more donors. Raw reads were error-corrected and collapsed into unique sequences by a nearest-neighbor algorithm in which closely related sequences were merged to remove PCR and sequencing errors. Alignment of CDR3 sequences to IMGT reference sequences was used to assign V, D and J gene segments. Each retained sequence needed at least a six-nucleotide match to both a V gene segment and a J gene segment. A rearrangement counted as productive if the CDR3 had no stop codons and remained in frame with V and J, and every other rearrangement counted as non-productive. Following IMGT convention, CDR3 was defined as the stretch from the second conserved V-encoded cysteine up to the conserved J-encoded phenylalanine. Sequences without an unambiguous match to a single V gene segment were excluded from the earlier analysis of about 630 of the donors. In an earlier analysis of 587 of the donors, a V segment was called functional when productive rearrangements were above 56.7%, and segregating when the standard deviation between donors exceeded 5%. A statistical classification framework was built to diagnose cytomegalovirus status from the catalog of TCR beta chain sequences. V and J gene assignment, in a later analysis, came from comparing TCR nucleotide sequences with IMGT/GENE-DB human TR gene sequences. A later analysis assigned CDR3 sequences and most-parsimonious VDJ recombination scenarios with the TCRdist pipeline. In a later analysis, every TCR beta chain was defined by the combination of its CDR3 amino acid sequence and its V-gene family, and reads without a unique V-gene family were dropped. In a later analysis, 500 to 700 highly shared, low-generation-probability nucleotide sequences were removed to address suspected cross-contamination and a sequencing artifact. For each public chain, a later analysis derived a clonal expansion index from normalized ranks of inferred template counts within each repertoire. In a later analysis, generation probabilities were computed using a VDJ recombination model fitted to out-of-frame rearrangements, and the results were checked against IGoR. A later analysis scored TCR-TCR, TCR-HLA and TCR-CMV co-occurrence with hypergeometric tests, applying a repertoire-size bias correction to TCR pairs. To estimate false discovery rates, a later analysis permuted the HLA or CMV assignments 20 times. In a later analysis, co-occurring TCRs were grouped using DBSCAN, and TCRdist sequence similarity was added for clustering within HLA-allele-positive subsets. For co-occurrence clustering, repertoires with fewer than 30,000 or more than 120,000 public chains were excluded, along with roughly five repertoires with anomalous nucleotide sharing. As stored in TCRdb, this immuneACCESS dataset retains in-frame rearrangements with V and J assigned. A fraction of the clones does not appear; measured against another copy, unresolved V genes explain less than half of the discrepancy, and the remainder lacks a known reason. V, J and clone size were drawn from that table, and D and trimming were deduced from the DNA. The sample contains 100,000 to 150,000 clones, 73% of them found a single time. The ten largest clones take up more than 2% of the sample.

General conclusions and limits of the study: In an earlier analysis of some 540 of the donors, most TCR beta V segments appeared in productive rearrangements about 87% or about 30% of the time, broadly matching IMGT annotations. A later analysis reported that several top co-occurrence clusters appeared linked to parvovirus B19, influenza, CMV and Epstein-Barr virus. Three of the identified cytomegalovirus-associated TCR beta chains were confirmed in vitro to be specific for cytomegalovirus antigens. For the cohort, immune exposure information was limited to CMV serostatus. Cytomegalovirus status was reported to be diagnosed by the classifier with high specificity and sensitivity in both the original and validation cohorts. In a later genetic analysis, fewer N-insertions in productive TCRs were reported among donors in an Asian-associated ancestry cluster than the roughly 640-donor mean. A later analysis found that most CMV-associated TCR beta chains appeared HLA-restricted, with HLA associations seemingly driven largely by CMV exposure. In this cohort, only TCR beta chains were sequenced, and detectable features were limited by the absence of alpha or paired-chain data. In the study, approximately 150 TCR beta chains were listed as associated with cytomegalovirus. When HLA alleles, especially DR and DQ, strongly co-occurred, TCR associations were difficult to assign to individual alleles. According to a later analysis, TCR association rates differed among HLA loci, with DRB1 alleles showing the most associated TCRs and HLA-C alleles showing the fewest. It was suggested by the authors that the approach could potentially be generalized to other disease states and immunological phenotypes. A further reported finding was that TCR beta sequences accurately predicted the HLA-A and HLA-B alleles for most subjects in the first cohort. HLA typing was unavailable for some donors at each locus, so association tests used only the typed subset. Because counts were too low, seventeen rarely observed V segments, including chromosome 9 orphons, were left out of the earlier analysis of a few hundred of the donors. The sequencing pipeline was judged likely to have produced a cluster of highly shared sequence variants as a technical artifact. In a later analysis, HLA-associated TCR beta chains were found to be more clonally expanded and to have lower generation probabilities than equally common non-associated chains. Linkage disequilibrium might explain the correlated functional status among segregating V segments, but an unknown experimental factor could not be excluded. At a false discovery rate of 0.05, a later analysis linked fewer than 20,000 TCR beta sequences to specific HLA alleles. Roughly uniform sequencing depth across donors was assumed in presence/absence analyses, although this assumption may not hold. V-gene and J-gene trimming of TCR beta chains was associated with a missense DCLRE1C variant in a later genetic analysis, and the association was replicated in an independent cohort. Some IMGT-functional V segments, including TRBV6-2 and TRBV6-3, could not be told apart with the 87-base-pair reads, so those segments were excluded. Across donors, most TCR sequences were observed very rarely, whereas some public TCRs were present in many individuals.

Counted from cysteine to phenylalanine, this CDR3 has 14 amino acids. The sequence is cut down to CDR3 DNA, 42 bases in frame from base 1. The V end loses 3 bases and the J end loses 1 base, and a stretch of 10 bases separates them. CDR1 is given as SGHTA and CDR2 as FQGNSA, both from the germline V gene. The clonotype originates from a middle-aged woman in good health and CMV-seropositive. The V and J genes are TRBV7-2 and TRBJ2-7; the D region possibly corresponds to TRBD2 (5 bases align). Sequencing was performed on PBMCs. The encoded CDR3 is CASSFAAVSYEQYF. The DNA reads as follows: TGTGCCAGCAGCTTTGCAGCGGTATCCTACGAGCAGTACTTC.